The 22 T cell receptor beta chains below all came from one sample that was sequenced in a study of regulatory T cells in long-lasting Graves disease. Investigators prepared the TCR beta libraries by applying iRepertoire HTBI primers and Arm-PCR of CDR3 regions. TCRdb reprocessed the multiplex PCR reads with MiXCR, giving one entry per CDR3 protein. This table holds more than 650,000 distinct CDR3 sequences, roughly 30% found once. Time point specified: persistent/refractory GD, antithyroid drugs over 5 years with positive TRAb. PBMC-derived RNA was used for the TCR library. Specimen: peripheral blood mononuclear cells (PBMCs), collected when the disease was refractory, from a patient treated with antithyroid drugs. These receptors were collected from a female donor with Graves disease.

Only a few counts were recorded for this clonotype. The chain is built from TRBV12-3 or TRBV12-4 and TRBJ2-7; possible D gene TRBD1, 5 bases. The length of the CDR3 is 10 residues. V was cut by 6 bases and J by 7 bases, with 7 bases left in between. DNA for the CDR3: TGTGCCAGCAGGGGGCGAGAGCAGTACTTC. Translated: CASRGREQYF.

V is TRBV29-1 and J is TRBJ2-1, with D possibly matching TRBD1 (6 bases). The CDR3 has 13 amino acids. Germline-derived CDR1 and CDR2 are SQVTM and ANQGSEA. The ends were cut back, 7 bases at V and 0 bases at J, with 10 bases in the middle. The DNA for the CDR3 is TGCAGCGCTGGACAGTACTCCTACAATGAGCAGTTCTTC. Its protein is CSAGQYSYNEQFF.

Only a few counts were recorded for this clonotype. The rearrangement joins TRBV7-9 to TRBJ2-4; TRBD2 agrees at 11 bases. From germline, CDR1 is SEHNR and CDR2 FQNEAQ (reference sequence). V dropped 5 bases and J dropped 1; count of bases not matched to a gene: 22. The CDR3 length is 22 residues. CDR3 DNA sequence: TGTGCCAGCAGCCATGATTCCGGGACTAGCGGTTCCCGGGGGGCGGCCAAAAACATTCAGTACTTC. Protein sequence: CASSHDSGTSGSRGAAKNIQYF.

This clonotype was counted at least ten times. V gene TRBV12-3 or TRBV12-4 combines with J gene TRBJ1-2; TRBD1 agrees at 8 bases. V lost 8 bases to trimming and J lost 8 bases; unmatched junction nucleotides: 7. There are 12 residues in the CDR3. The CDR3 is CASGTGGWGYTF. The CDR3 coding sequence is TGTGCCAGCGGGACAGGAGGCTGGGGCTACACCTTC.

The chain carries TRBV30 and TRBJ1-2; D not resolved. Germline CDR1 reads GTSNPN; CDR2 reads SVGIG (reference sequence). V lost 2 bases, J lost 7 bases, and 8 bases lay in between. The CDR3 has 11 residues. In nucleotides, the CDR3 is TGTGCCTGGAGTTATGGTTCTGGCTACACCTTC. Protein product: CAWSYGSGYTF.

This clonotype showed up just a few times. This chain connects TRBV6-1 to TRBJ2-7; D unresolved. V lost 3 bases to trimming and J lost 1 base, with 13 bases between them. CDR1 MNHNS and CDR2 SASEGT come from the germline V gene. The CDR3 length is 15 residues. CDR3: CASSEVFGVSYEQYF. CDR3 sequence (DNA): TGTGCCAGCAGTGAGGTGTTTGGGGTTTCCTACGAGCAGTACTTC.

The chain links TRBV7-9 to TRBJ2-7; 7 bases align to TRBD1. With 5 bases clipped from V and 4 bases from J, the junction kept 14 bases outside the gene matches. The CDR3 is 16 residues long. From germline, CDR1 is SEHNR and CDR2 FQNEAQ (reference sequence). The CDR3 region is CASSGRQGTLGYEQYF. CDR3 coding DNA: TGTGCCAGCAGCGGTCGACAGGGAACCCTTGGGTACGAGCAGTACTTC.

The chain combines TRBV15 with TRBJ1-1, with 10 bases matching TRBD1. Per the germline V gene, CDR1 is LNHNV and CDR2 is YYDKDF (reference sequence). The V segment lost 3 bases and the J segment 5 bases; nucleotides outside the gene matches: 12. This CDR3 has 17 residues. DNA of the CDR3: TGTGCCACCAGCAGTTACCGGGACAGGGGTCGAAAGACTGAAGCTTTCTTT. The encoded protein is CATSSYRDRGRKTEAFF.

This clonotype was observed a handful of times. This sequence joins TRBV15 and TRBJ2-7; 11 positions match TRBD1. The V gene end was trimmed by 0 bases and the J gene end by 7 bases; junction bases not matched to a gene: 8. The CDR3 is made up of 16 amino acids. Germline assignment: CDR1 LNHNV and CDR2 YYDKDF (reference sequence). The CDR3 protein is CATSRDLRDRGGEQYF. CDR3 nucleotides: TGTGCCACCAGCAGAGATCTCCGGGACAGGGGGGGGGAGCAGTACTTC.

The rearrangement uses TRBV19 and TRBJ2-7; D is perhaps TRBD2 (5 bases). The CDR3 extends over 13 amino acids. V was cut by 9 bases and J by 2 bases, with 14 bases left in between. From germline, CDR1 is LNHDA and CDR2 SQIVND (reference sequence). CDR3 sequence: CASRGMTTYEQYF. CDR3 DNA sequence: TGTGCCAGCAGAGGGATGACCACCTACGAGCAGTACTTC. The full variable domain, completed using reference TRBV19 and TRBJ2-7, is DGGITQSPKYLFRKEGQNVTLSCEQNLNHDAMYWYRQDPGQGLRLIYYSQIVNDFQKGDIAEGYSVSREKKESFPLTVTSAQKNPTAFYLCASRGMTTYEQYFGPGTRLTVT.

This chain connects TRBV25-1 to TRBJ1-2; D gene uncertain. CDR1 is MGHDK, CDR2 SYGVNS, per germline. Trimming took 1 base from V and 1 from J, leaving 7 bases between them. CDR3 size: 14 residues. The CDR3 DNA reads TGTGCCAGCAGTGAATTAAGAATTAACTATGGCTACACCTTC. Translation: CASSELRINYGYTF.

This clonotype was observed at least ten times. The chain couples TRBV6-1 to TRBJ2-5; TRBD2 matches at 12 bases. Per the germline V gene, CDR1 is MNHNS and CDR2 is SASEGT. The CDR3 has 16 residues. V was clipped by 3 bases and J by 5 bases; unmatched bases: 7. In DNA form, the CDR3 reads TGTGCCAGCAGTGATCCCCGGCTAGCGGGAGGGGAGACCCAGTACTTC. Its protein product is CASSDPRLAGGETQYF.

This clonotype was observed at least ten times. V gene TRBV2 combines with J gene TRBJ2-4, with D perhaps matching TRBD1 or TRBD2 (7 bases each). The length of the CDR3 is 13 residues. V lost 8 bases, J lost 9 bases, and 17 bases lay in between. The germline V gene has CDR1 SNHLY and CDR2 FYNNEI. The CDR3 coding sequence is TGTGCCAGCGGGGGGCAGCGGGACAGCATTCAGTACTTC. Encoded protein: CASGGQRDSIQYF. Based on the CDR3 plus reference TRBV2 and TRBJ2-4, the full variable domain is EPEVTQTPSHQVTQMGQEVILRCVPISNHLYFYWYRQILGQKVEFLVSFYNNEISEKSEIFDDQFSVERPDGSNFTLKIRSTKLEDSAMYFCASGGQRDSIQYFGAGTRLSVL.

This clonotype turned up a few times. Mismatch with germline at one junction end may stem from a read error. CDR3 in amino acids: CASSSWGTGGIYAYTF. CDR3 coding DNA: TGTGCCAGCAGCTCTTGGGGGACAGGAGGGATCTATGCCTACACCTTC. The chain has TRBV7-9 and TRBJ1-2; 8 bases map to TRBD1. Germline assignment: CDR1 SEHNR and CDR2 FQNEAQ (reference sequence). This CDR3 region has 16 residues.

The genes are TRBV12-3 or TRBV12-4 and TRBJ2-2; TRBD2 matches at 11 bases. This CDR3 region has 17 residues. Germline trimming cut 2 bases from V and 1 base from J; bases unmatched to any gene: 3. CDR3 region: CASSLLAGGRNTGELFF. CDR3 coding DNA: TGTGCCAGCAGTTTACTAGCGGGAGGACGGAACACCGGGGAGCTGTTTTTT.

The genes are TRBV6-2 or TRBV6-3 and TRBJ1-3, with D possibly matching TRBD1 (6 bases). V dropped 0 bases and J dropped 0 bases, with 18 bases sitting between them. Germline V gives CDR1 MNHEY, CDR2 SVGEGT. CDR3 length equals 19 residues. CDR3 nucleotides: TGTGCCAGCAGTTACTCGATACAGGGCACACTGCACTCTGGAAACACCATATATTTT. Protein sequence: CASSYSIQGTLHSGNTIYF.

This clonotype was observed a few times. In nucleotides, the CDR3 is TGTGCCATCAGTGCTACGGACAGGGAATATGGCTACACCTTC. Its protein is CAISATDREYGYTF. The rearrangement links TRBV10-3 to TRBJ1-2; 8 bases match TRBD1. Trimming cost V 4 bases and J 5 bases; bases outside gene matches: 6. Looked up from germline, CDR1 is ENHRY and CDR2 is SYGVKD. The CDR3 length is 14 residues.

On this clonotype: At one end, the junction sequence differs from germline, possibly due to a read error. This rearrangement joins TRBV28 to TRBJ1-1; possible D gene TRBD1, 6 bases. This CDR3 is 14 amino acids long. CDR1 and CDR2 (germline): MDHEN, SYDVKM. CDR3 sequence: CTSSPPGQNTEAFF. The CDR3 DNA follows: TGTACCAGCAGTCCTCCGGGACAGAACACTGAAGCTTTCTTT.

The chain recombines TRBV29-1 with TRBJ2-5; D could derive from TRBD1 or TRBD2 (6 bases each). The germline gives CDR1 SQVTM, CDR2 ANQGSEA. The CDR3 runs 11 residues. The CDR3 loop is CAVGGKETQYF. For the CDR3, the DNA is TGCGCCGTCGGGGGCAAAGAGACCCAGTACTTC.

This clonotype was seen only a few times. This chain links TRBV6-2 or TRBV6-3 with TRBJ2-7, with 7 nucleotides matching TRBD2. The CDR3 has 16 residues. In germline, CDR1 is MNHEY, CDR2 SVGEGT. The V segment lost 0 bases and the J segment 0 bases; nucleotides outside the gene matches: 5. DNA of the CDR3: TGTGCCAGCAGTTACTCGTGGGTAGCGGGCTCCTACGAGCAGTACTTC. Its protein is CASSYSWVAGSYEQYF.

This clonotype was seen only once. The V and J genes are TRBV24-1 and TRBJ2-5; D gene uncertain. The CDR3 contains 12 residues. The ends were cut back, 3 bases at V and 1 base at J, with 2 bases in the middle. CDR1 is KGHDR, CDR2 SFDVKD, per germline. CDR3 sequence reads: CATSDPQETQYF. Here the CDR3 DNA reads TGTGCCACCAGTGATCCCCAAGAGACCCAGTACTTC.

This rearrangement joins TRBV10-3 to TRBJ2-7; D is possibly TRBD1 (7 bases). The V gene's germline CDR1 is ENHRY and CDR2 SYGVKD. This CDR3 is built from 16 residues. The V gene lost 2 bases and the J gene lost 2 bases, with 16 bases spanning the gap. Written as DNA, the CDR3 is TGTGCCATCAGTGAGATCCGAGCAGGGGGGACCTACGAGCAGTACTTC. Translated: CAISEIRAGGTYEQYF.